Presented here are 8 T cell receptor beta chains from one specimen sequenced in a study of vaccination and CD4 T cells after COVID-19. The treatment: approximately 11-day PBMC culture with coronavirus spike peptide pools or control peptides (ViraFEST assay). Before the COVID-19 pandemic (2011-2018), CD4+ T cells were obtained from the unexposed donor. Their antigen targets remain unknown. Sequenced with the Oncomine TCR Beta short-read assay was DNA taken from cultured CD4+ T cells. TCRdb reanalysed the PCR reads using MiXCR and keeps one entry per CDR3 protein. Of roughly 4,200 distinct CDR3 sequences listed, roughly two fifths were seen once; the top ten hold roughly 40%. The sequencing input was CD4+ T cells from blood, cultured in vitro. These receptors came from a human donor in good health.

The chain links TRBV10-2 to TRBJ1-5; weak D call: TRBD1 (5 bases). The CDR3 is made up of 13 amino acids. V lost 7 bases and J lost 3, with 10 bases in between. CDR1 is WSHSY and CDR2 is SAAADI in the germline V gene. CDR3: CASNTGNNQPQHF. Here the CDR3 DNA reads TGCGCCAGCAATACAGGTAACAATCAGCCCCAGCATTTT.

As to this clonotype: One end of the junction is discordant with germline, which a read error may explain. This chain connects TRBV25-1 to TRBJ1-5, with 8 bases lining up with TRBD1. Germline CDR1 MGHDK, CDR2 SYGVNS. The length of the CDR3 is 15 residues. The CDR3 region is CASRESGQGNQPQHF. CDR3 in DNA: TGTGCCAGCAGAGAATCGGGACAGGGCAATCAGCCCCAGCATTTT.

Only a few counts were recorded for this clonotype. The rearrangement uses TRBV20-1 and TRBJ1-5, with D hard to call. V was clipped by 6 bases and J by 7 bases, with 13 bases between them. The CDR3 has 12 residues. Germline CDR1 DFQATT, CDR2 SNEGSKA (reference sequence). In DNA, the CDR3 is TGCAGTGCACTGATGGTGGGGCAGCCCCAGCATTTT. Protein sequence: CSALMVGQPQHF.

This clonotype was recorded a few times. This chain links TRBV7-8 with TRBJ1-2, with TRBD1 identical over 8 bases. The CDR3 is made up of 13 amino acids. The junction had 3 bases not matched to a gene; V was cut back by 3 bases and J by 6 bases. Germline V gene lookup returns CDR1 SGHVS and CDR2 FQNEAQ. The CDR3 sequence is CASSLGRGHGYTF. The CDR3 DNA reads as TGTGCCAGCAGCTTGGGCAGGGGGCATGGCTACACCTTC.

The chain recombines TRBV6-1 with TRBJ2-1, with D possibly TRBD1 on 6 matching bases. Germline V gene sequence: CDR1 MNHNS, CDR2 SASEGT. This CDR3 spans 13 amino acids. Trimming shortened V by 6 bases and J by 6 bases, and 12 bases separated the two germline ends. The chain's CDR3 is CASSRTGTNEQFF. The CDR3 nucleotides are TGTGCCAGCAGCCGAACAGGGACCAATGAGCAGTTCTTC.

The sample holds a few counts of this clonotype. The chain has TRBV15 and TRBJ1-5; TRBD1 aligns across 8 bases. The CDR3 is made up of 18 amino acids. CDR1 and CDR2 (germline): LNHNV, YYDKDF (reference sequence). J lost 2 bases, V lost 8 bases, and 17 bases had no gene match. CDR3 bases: TGTGCCACCCTCCGAGGACAGGGTGATGGTAACGGCAATCAGCCCCAGCATTTT. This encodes CATLRGQGDGNGNQPQHF.

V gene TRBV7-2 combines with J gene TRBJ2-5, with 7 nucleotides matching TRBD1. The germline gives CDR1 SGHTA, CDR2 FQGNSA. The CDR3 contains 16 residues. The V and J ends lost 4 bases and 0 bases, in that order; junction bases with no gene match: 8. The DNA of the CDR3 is TGTGCCAGCAGCTCCATTGCAGGGGGATACCAAGAGACCCAGTACTTC. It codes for CASSSIAGGYQETQYF. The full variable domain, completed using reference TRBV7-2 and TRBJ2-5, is GAGVSQSPSNKVTEKGKDVELRCDPISGHTALYWYRQSLGQGLEFLIYFQGNSAPDKSGLPSDRFSAERTGGSVSTLTIQRTQQEDSAVYLCASSSIAGGYQETQYFGPGTRLLVL.

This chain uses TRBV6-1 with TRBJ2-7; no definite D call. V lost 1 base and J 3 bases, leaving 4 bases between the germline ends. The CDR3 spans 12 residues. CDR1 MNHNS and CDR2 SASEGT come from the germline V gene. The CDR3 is CASSEEDYEQYF. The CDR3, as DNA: TGTGCCAGCAGTGAAGAAGACTACGAGCAGTACTTC.